This TCR beta chain emerged from a study of cytomegalovirus exposure and HLA in healthy donors. Study-level background: Earlier results showed roughly 120 million unique TCR beta sequences derived from about 179 million T cells.

The PCR had 60 Vbeta and 13 Jbeta primers. Libraries were prepared by immunoSEQ multiplex PCR; TCRdb keeps only in-frame clonotypes and omits some of them. The sample contains about 130,000 clones, around 68% of which appear only once. For this clone: Its target is not known.

V was pared by 1 base and J by 8 bases, with 9 bases between. The CDR3 extends over 11 amino acids. From germline, CDR1 is DFQATT and CDR2 SNEGSKA (reference sequence). Notes on the study in general: Presence/absence analysis assumed near-uniform sequencing depth across donors.

This TCR was recovered from a man in his forties or fifties in good health and CMV-seropositive. V usage is TRBV20-1 and J usage is TRBJ2-7; possibly TRBD1 for D (6 bases). Sample: PBMCs. The CDR3 protein is CSARVGGQQYF. Here the CDR3 DNA reads TGCAGTGCTAGAGTTGGGGGCCAGCAGTACTTC.